This T cell receptor (beta chain) was found in a study of regulatory T cells in long-lasting Graves disease (dated by TCRdb to about 2021). Study-wide context: Newly diagnosed Graves' disease patients had taken antithyroid drugs for less than 3 months. Peripheral blood TCR sequencing and RNA sequencing compared persistent Graves' disease patients with newly diagnosed Graves' disease patients. The study was registered as a clinical trial and conducted in China. A total of around 33 samples were covered by TCR sequencing, comprising around 13 persistent and around 20 newly diagnosed Graves' disease patients. The full study reports these points: A larger number of public clonotypes was shared among persistent patients (about 2,700) than among newly diagnosed patients (around 890). Sequencing and analysis were restricted to the TCR beta chain. Compared with newly diagnosed patients, patients with persistent Graves' disease had lower TCR Shannon entropy and fewer highly expanded clones, which suggests clonal expansion. As a limitation, the authors acknowledged that the small sample size may reduce accuracy. Because the primary lesion, thyroid tissue, could not be accessed, the study looked at peripheral blood alone. TRBV28, TRBJ1-2 and TRBJ2-5 were preferentially used in persistent disease, while TRBV20-1 and TRBJ2-1 were favored in newly diagnosed disease.

CDR1 and CDR2 (SNHLY, FYNNEI) derive from the germline V gene. At the junction V is shortened by 4 bases and J by 10 bases, with 14 bases in between. The CDR3 measures 13 amino acids from cysteine to phenylalanine. The read is trimmed to its CDR3 DNA, 39 bases read in frame from base 1. Libraries were constructed by multiplex PCR. Instrument on record: Illumina HiSeq 4000. TCR beta libraries were built with iRepertoire HTBI primers and Arm-PCR amplification of CDR3 regions. Before sequencing, the PCR products underwent gel purification. On the authors' methods: Gene usage analysis of CDR3 amino acid clonotypes relied on the roughly 67 TRBV and 14 TRBJ segments identified across samples. COPE and FqMerger were used to merge the filtered high-quality paired reads into contigs. Contigs were aligned with BLAST to IMGT TRBV, TRBD and TRBJ reference genes, and CDR3 was defined per IMGT. Any clonotype with a frequency above 0.1% was classified as a highly expanded clone. Shannon entropy served as the measure of repertoire diversity, while the Gini coefficient captured V-J evenness. Clonotypes shared by more than one individual were considered public. The public reads were run again by TCRdb, first through fastp at Q25 and then through MiXCR, and only productive beta chains were kept. Merged by CDR3 protein, the rows form single entries marked with the most common genes and DNA. These V and J calls derive from TCRdb rather than the authors' analysis. A total of some 330,000 distinct CDR3 sequences appear in this sample, around 11% of them only once. Approximately 19% of the sample is held by the ten biggest clonotypes.

Many counts were recorded for this clonotype. Its antigen remains undetermined. No per-base quality is available; no much larger clone lies one base away. The time point label on this specimen signifies: newly diagnosed GD, antithyroid drugs for less than 3 months. RNA was extracted from PBMCs in TRIzol for both TCR sequencing and RNA sequencing. The diagnosis of Graves' disease was made according to American Thyroid Association guidelines. Patients were recruited from an endocrinology department in Xi'an, China. Each patient gave around 9.2 milliliters of peripheral blood, collected in an EDTA anticoagulant tube. Ficoll Paque Plus density gradient separation was used to isolate PBMCs, and no additional T cell sorting was done. An Agilent 2100 Bioanalyzer and agarose gel were used to assess RNA quality, and a NanoDrop 2000 was used to measure RNA concentration. These same data were also listed under a study on T cells in Graves' hyperthyroidism and ophthalmopathy. The second study's authors report: A patient counted as having stable Graves' hyperthyroidism if no progression to ophthalmopathy occurred over 18 months of follow-up. The hyperthyroidism patients were between 18 and 65 years old and newly diagnosed, with a disease duration of less than 2 months. Exclusion was applied to patients with uncontrolled infections, other autoimmune diseases, pregnancy or lactation. Diagnoses relied on clinical symptoms, serum thyroxine and TRAb, thyroid ultrasound and orbital computed tomography. A first-round RT-PCR of the TCR CDR3 used the HTBI primer set with the Qiagen OneStep RT-PCR kit. Most expanded thyroid clonotypes (frequency above 0.001) were also found in blood, which suggests that blood repertoires may mirror thyroid immune responses. In cross-validation, a model built on a 13 V-J signature told ophthalmopathy apart from stable hyperthyroidism with roughly 87% sensitivity and 81% to 82% specificity, and in testing the same model reached 80%/75%. In validation, the model predicted progression to ophthalmopathy a median of 6.5 months before onset, with 65% to 71% sensitivity and around 76% specificity. To identify TCR V-J signatures that set the groups apart, the researchers used a discovery cohort of more than 95 patients, made up of fewer than 50 with Graves' ophthalmopathy and about 59 with stable Graves' hyperthyroidism. Whether ophthalmopathy could be predicted prospectively was tested in an independent validation cohort made up of under 20 hyperthyroidism patients plus 17 patients who later progressed to ophthalmopathy. The approximately 90 discovery patients were divided at random into training and test sets in a 7:3 ratio. Thyroid tissue and blood T-cell repertoires from more than five Graves' hyperthyroidism patients were also compared in the study. After blood sampling, hyperthyroidism patients were treated with methimazole at a starting dose of 30 mg daily, and ophthalmopathy patients were treated with high-dose intravenous methylprednisolone. Libraries were constructed in a second round of multiplex PCR, after which size selection and purification were carried out. The libraries were sequenced on an Illumina HiSeq2000 using paired-end 100 bp reads. SOAPnuke was used to process the raw data, removing reads that contained adapters or uncalled bases, had a mean Phred below 15, or lacked an exact match to the constant primer or identifier. High-quality paired reads were merged using COPE v1.2.5, and each unique nucleotide sequence was defined as a clonotype. MiTCR v1.1 was used to align clonotypes to the IMGT TRBV, TRBD and TRBJ reference segments. Only V-J combinations with frequency above 0.0001, covering roughly 99% of repertoires, were analysed. The TCS score was defined as F50 (clonal expansion) divided by E x V (chaos), with BLOSUM62-based TCRdist calculated between CDR3 peptides within each V-J. Welch's t-statistics and random forest reduced 514 V-J features to roughly 13, which were used in a naive Bayes classifier (R e1071). Sample size was not statistically predetermined, and investigators were not blinded to group allocation. The paper describes TCR Vbeta CDR3 sequencing of 120 to 150 peripheral blood samples, made up of roughly 45 ophthalmopathy patients, around 78 hyperthyroidism patients and approximately 17 progressor patients.

The starting material was peripheral blood mononuclear cells (PBMCs), obtained at new diagnosis, from a patient treated with antithyroid drugs. The sequence came from a woman aged 18-30 years with Graves disease. Donor details come from another sample of the same person, matched by shared clones. The chain is made from TRBV2 and TRBJ2-1; possibly the D gene is TRBD1, per 6 matching bases. This receptor has the CDR3 CASSAGQSREQFF. The DNA is as follows: TGTGCCAGCAGTGCGGGACAATCCAGGGAGCAGTTCTTC.